Listed here is a single TCR beta chain. This record comes from a study of blood T cell repertoires in COVID-19. Study at large: COVID-19 samples, acute and convalescent, were from the United States, Italy and Spain. Sources were T cells, B-cell-depleted T cells, or PBMCs; the material itself was cDNA or gDNA.

Original methodology: Reference gene primers were amplified, and this amplification served to estimate nucleated cell counts. The protocol was immunoSEQ multiplex PCR, while the TCRdb copy is restricted to in-frame clones and leaves out a portion. The V and J calls and clone size are taken from that table; D and trimming were inferred from the DNA. The sample includes about 290,000 clones, over 85% of them seen just once. The CDR3 extends over 14 amino acids. The germline V and J ends were trimmed by 3 bases and 2 bases, with 8 bases remaining between them. CDR1 MGHRA and CDR2 YSYEKL come from the germline V gene.

Sequences were obtained from peripheral blood. The chain recombines TRBV4-1 with TRBJ1-5; no clear D gene. This clonotype originated in a woman under 40 with COVID-19, enrolled during active disease. The CDR3 here is CASSHQRGNQPQHF. For the CDR3, the DNA is TGCGCCAGCAGCCACCAGAGGGGCAATCAGCCCCAGCATTTT.